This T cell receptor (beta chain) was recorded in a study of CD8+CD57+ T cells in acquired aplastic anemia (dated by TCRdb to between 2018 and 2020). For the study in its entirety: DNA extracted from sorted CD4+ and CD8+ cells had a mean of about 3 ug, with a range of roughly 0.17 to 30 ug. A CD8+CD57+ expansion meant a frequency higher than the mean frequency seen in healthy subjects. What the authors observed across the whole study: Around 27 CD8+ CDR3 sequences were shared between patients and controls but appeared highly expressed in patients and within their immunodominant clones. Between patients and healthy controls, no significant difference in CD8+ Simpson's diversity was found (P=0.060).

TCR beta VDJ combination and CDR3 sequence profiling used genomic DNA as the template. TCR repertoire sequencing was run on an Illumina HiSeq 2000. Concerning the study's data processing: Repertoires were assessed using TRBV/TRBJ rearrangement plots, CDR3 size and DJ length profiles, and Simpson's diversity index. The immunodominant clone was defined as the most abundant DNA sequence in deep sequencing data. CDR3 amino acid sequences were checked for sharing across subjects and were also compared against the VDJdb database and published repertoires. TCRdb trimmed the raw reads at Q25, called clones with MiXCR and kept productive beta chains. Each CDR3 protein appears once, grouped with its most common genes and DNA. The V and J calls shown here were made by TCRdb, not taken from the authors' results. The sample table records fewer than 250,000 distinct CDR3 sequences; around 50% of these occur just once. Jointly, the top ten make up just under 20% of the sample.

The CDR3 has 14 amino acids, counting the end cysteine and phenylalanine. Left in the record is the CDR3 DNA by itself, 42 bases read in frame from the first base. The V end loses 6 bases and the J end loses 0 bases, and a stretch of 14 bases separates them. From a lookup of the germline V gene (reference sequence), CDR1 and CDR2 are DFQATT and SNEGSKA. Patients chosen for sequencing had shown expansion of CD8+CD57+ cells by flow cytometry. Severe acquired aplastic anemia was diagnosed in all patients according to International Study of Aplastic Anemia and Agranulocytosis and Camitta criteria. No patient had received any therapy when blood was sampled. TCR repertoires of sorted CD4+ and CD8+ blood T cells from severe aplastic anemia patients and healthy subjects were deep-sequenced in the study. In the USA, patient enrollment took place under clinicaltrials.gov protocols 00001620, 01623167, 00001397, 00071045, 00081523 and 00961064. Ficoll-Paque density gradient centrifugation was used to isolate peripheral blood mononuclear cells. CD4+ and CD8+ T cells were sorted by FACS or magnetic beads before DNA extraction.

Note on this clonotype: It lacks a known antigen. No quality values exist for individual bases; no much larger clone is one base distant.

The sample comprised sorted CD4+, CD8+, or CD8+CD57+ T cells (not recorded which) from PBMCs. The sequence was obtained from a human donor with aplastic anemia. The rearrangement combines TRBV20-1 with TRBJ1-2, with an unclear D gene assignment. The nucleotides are TGCAGTGCGGGTACCGCAGGAGCTAACTATGGCTACACCTTC. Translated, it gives CSAGTAGANYGYTF.